The T cell receptor (beta chain) described here comes from a study of T cell repertoires in cytomegalovirus infection. Study-level information: From public TCR beta signatures came an indication of both CMV infection and matching HLA type.

TCRdb independently ran MiXCR on the reads; one entry per CDR3 protein. The table lists 150,000 or so distinct CDR3 sequences, roughly 20% of them singletons. With regard to this clonotype: Its antigen remains unidentified.

Per the germline V gene, CDR1 is MNHEY and CDR2 is SVGEGT. V lost 8 bases, J lost 6 bases, and 4 bases stayed unmatched. CDR3 length: 12 amino acids. Study outcomes and limitations: There were HLA-C-restricted CMV-specific TCR beta clonotypes dominating the ex vivo response. Cumulative public TCR beta family frequency identified CMV carriers with the relevant HLA.

V is TRBV6-2 or TRBV6-3 and J is TRBJ1-1, with 9 bases aligning to TRBD1. The sample in question was CD8+ T cells from cultured PBMCs, obtained from culture after CMV antigen stimulation. The TCR comes from a human donor in good health (CMV status not recorded). Some clones in this sample may be carry-over from other donors' samples. The CDR3 DNA sequence: TGTGCCAGCTGGGACAGGGTCGCTGAAGCTTTCTTT. The encoded protein is CASWDRVAEAFF.